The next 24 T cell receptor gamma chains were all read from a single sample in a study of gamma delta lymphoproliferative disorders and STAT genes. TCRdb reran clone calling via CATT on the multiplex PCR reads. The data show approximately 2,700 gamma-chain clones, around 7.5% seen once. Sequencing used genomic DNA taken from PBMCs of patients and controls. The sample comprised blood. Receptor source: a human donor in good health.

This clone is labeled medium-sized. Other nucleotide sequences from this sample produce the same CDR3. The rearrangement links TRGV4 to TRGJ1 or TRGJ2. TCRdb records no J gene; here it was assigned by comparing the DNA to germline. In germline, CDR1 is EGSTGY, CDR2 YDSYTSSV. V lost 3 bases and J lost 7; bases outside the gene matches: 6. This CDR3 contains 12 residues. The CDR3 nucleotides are TGTGCCACCTGGGATCTTTGGTATAAGAAACTCTTT. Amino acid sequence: CATWDLWYKKLF.

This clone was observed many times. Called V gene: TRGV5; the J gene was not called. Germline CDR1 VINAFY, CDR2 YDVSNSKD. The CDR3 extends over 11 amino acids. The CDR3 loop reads CATWDRFDALF. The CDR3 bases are TGTGCCACCTGGGACAGATTTGATGCACTCTTT.

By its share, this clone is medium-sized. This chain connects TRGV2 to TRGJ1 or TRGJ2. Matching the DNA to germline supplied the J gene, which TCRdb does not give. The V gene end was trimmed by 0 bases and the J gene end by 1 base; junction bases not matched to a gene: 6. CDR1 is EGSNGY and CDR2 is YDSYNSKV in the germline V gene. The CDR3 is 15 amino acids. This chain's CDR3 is CATWDGPGNYYKKLF. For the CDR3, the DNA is TGTGCCACCTGGGACGGGCCAGGCAATTATTATAAGAAACTCTTT.

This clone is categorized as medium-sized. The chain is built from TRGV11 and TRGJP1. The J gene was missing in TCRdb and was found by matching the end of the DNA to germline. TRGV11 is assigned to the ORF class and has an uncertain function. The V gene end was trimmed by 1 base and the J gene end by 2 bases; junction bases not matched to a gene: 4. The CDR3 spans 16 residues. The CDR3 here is CACWIRQITTGWFKIF. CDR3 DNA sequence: TGTGCCTGCTGGATTAGGCAGATAACCACTGGTTGGTTCAAGATATTT.

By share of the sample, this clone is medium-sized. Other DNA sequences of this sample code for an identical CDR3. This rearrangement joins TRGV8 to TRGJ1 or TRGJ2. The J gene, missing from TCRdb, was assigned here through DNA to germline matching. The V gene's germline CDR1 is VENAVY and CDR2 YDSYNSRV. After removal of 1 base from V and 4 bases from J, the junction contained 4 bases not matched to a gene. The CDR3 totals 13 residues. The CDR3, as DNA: TGTGCCACCTGGGATAGAGGGTATTATAAGAAACTCTTT. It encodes CATWDRGYYKKLF.

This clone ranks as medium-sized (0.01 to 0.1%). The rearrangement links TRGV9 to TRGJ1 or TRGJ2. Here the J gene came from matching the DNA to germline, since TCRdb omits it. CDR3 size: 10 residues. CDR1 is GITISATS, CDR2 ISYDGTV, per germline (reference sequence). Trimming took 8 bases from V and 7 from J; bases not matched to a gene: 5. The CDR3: CALFWYKKLF. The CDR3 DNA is TGTGCCTTGTTTTGGTATAAGAAACTCTTT.

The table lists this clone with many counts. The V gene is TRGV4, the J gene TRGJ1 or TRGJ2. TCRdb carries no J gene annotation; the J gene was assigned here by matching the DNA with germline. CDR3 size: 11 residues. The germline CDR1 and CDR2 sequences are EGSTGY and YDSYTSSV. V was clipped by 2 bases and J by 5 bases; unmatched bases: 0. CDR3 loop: CATWDDYKKLF. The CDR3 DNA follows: TGTGCCACCTGGGATGATTATAAGAAACTCTTT.

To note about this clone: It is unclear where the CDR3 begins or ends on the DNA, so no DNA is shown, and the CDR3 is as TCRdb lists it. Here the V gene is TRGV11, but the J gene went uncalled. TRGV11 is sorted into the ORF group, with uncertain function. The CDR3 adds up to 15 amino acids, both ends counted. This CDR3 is CTTVPAGLNYYKKLF.

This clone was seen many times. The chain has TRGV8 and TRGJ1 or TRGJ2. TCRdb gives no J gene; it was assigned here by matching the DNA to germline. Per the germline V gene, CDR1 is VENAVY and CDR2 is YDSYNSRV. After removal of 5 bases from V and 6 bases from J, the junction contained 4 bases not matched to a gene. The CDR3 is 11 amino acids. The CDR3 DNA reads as TGTGCCACCTGGGGTCCTTATAAGAAACTCTTT. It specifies CATWGPYKKLF.

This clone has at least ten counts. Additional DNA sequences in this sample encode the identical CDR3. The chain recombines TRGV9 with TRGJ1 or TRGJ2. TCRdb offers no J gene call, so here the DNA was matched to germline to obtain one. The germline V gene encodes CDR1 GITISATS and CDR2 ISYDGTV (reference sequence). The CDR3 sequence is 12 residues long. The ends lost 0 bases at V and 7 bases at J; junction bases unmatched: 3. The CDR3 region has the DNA TGTGCCTTGTGGGAGGTGGGATATAAGAAACTCTTT. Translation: CALWEVGYKKLF.

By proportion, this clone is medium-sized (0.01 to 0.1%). This chain's CDR3 is CATWEDYYKKLF. For the CDR3, the DNA is TGTGCCACCTGGGAGGATTATTATAAGAAACTCTTT. The V and J genes are TRGV4 and TRGJ1 or TRGJ2. TCRdb supplies no J gene; here it was assigned by aligning the nucleotide sequence to germline. CDR1 is EGSTGY, CDR2 YDSYTSSV, per germline. The CDR3 spans 12 residues. With 4 bases clipped from V and 2 bases from J, the junction kept 2 bases outside the gene matches.

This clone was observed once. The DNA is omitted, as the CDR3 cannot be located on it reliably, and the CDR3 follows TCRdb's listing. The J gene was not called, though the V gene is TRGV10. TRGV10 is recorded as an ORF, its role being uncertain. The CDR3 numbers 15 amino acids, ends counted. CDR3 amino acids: CTTVLRGPGRGFKIF.

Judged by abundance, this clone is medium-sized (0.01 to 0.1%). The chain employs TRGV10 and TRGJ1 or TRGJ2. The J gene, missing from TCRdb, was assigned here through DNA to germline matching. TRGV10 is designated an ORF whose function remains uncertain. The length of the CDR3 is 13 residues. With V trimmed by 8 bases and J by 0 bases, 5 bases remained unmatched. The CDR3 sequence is CAAWDSNYYKKLF. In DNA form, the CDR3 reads TGTGCTGCGTGGGATTCGAATTATTATAAGAAACTCTTT.

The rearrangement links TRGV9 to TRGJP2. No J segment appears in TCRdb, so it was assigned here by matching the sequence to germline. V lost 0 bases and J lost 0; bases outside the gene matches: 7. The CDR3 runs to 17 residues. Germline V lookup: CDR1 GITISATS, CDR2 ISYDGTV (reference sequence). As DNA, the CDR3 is TGTGCCTTGTGGGAGGTGTGGGGATATAGTAGTGATTGGATCAAGACGTTT. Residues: CALWEVWGYSSDWIKTF.

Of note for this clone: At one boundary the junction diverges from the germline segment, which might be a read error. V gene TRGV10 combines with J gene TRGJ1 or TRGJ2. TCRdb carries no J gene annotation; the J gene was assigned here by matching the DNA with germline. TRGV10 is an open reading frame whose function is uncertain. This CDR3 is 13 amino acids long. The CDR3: CAACWGVRYKKLF. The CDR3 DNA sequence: TGTGCTGCGTGTTGGGGAGTGAGGTATAAGAAACTCTTT.

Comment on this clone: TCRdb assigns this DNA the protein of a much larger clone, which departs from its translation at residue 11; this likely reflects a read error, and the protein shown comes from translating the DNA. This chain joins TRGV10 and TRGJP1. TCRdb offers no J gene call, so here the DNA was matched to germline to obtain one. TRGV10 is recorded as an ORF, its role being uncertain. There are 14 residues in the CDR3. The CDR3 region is CAAWDLPTGWCKIF. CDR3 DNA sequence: TGTGCTGCGTGGGACCTCCCCACTGGTTGGTGCAAGATATTT.

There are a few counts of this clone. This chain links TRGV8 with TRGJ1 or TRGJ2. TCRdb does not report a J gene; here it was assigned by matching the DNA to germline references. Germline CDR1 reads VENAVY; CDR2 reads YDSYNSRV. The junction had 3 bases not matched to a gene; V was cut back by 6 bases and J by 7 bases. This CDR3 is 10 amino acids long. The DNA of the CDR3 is TGTGCCACCTGGTCCTATAAGAAACTCTTT. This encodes CATWSYKKLF.

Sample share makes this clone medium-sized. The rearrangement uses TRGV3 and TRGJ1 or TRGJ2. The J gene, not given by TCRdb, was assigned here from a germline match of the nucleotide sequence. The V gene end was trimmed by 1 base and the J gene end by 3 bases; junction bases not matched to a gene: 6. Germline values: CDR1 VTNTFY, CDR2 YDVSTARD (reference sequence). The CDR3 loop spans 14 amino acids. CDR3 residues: CATWDRVTYYKKLF. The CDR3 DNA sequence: TGTGCCACCTGGGACAGAGTGACTTATTATAAGAAACTCTTT.

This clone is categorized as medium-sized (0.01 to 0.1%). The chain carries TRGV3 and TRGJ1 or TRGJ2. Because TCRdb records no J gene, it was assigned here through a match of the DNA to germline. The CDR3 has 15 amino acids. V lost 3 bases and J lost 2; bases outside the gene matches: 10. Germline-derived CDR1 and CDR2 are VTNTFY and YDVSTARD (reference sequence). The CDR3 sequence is CATWDVHRDYYKKLF. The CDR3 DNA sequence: TGTGCCACCTGGGACGTTCACCGGGATTATTATAAGAAACTCTTT.

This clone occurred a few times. CDR3 nucleotides: TGTGCCTTGTGGGGGGTAGATTATTATAAGAAACTCTTT. Its protein product is CALWGVDYYKKLF. V gene TRGV9 combines with J gene TRGJ1 or TRGJ2. The J gene is not listed in TCRdb, so it was assigned here from a DNA match to germline. Germline trimming cut 5 bases from V and 2 bases from J; bases unmatched to any gene: 6. The CDR3 runs 13 residues. CDR1 GITISATS and CDR2 ISYDGTV come from the germline V gene (reference sequence).

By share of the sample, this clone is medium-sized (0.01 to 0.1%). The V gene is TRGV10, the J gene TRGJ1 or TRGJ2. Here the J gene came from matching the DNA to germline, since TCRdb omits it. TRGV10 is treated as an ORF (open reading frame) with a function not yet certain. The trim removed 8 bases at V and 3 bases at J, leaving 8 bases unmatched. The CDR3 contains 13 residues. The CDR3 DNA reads TGTGCTGCGTGGGAGCCTCGTTATTATAAGAAACTCTTT. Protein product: CAAWEPRYYKKLF.

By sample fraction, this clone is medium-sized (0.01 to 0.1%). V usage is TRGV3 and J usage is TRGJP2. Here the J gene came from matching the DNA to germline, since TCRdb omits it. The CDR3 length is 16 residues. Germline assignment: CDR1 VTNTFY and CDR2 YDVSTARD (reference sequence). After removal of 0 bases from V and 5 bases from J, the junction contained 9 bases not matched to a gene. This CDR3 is CATWDRRSHSDWIKTF. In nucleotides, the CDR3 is TGTGCCACCTGGGACAGGCGGAGTCACAGTGATTGGATCAAGACGTTT.

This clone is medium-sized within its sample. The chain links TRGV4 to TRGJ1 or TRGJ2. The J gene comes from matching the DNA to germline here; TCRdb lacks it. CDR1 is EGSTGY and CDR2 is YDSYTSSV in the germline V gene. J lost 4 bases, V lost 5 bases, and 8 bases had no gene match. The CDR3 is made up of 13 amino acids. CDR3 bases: TGTGCCACCTGGGCATACTCCTATTATAAGAAACTCTTT. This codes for CATWAYSYYKKLF.

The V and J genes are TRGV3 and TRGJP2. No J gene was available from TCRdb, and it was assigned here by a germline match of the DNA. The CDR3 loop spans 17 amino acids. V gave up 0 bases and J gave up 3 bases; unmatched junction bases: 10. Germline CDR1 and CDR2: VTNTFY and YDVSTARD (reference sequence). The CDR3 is CATWDRHLYGSDWIKTF. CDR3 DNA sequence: TGTGCCACCTGGGACAGGCATCTGTATGGTAGTGATTGGATCAAGACGTTT.